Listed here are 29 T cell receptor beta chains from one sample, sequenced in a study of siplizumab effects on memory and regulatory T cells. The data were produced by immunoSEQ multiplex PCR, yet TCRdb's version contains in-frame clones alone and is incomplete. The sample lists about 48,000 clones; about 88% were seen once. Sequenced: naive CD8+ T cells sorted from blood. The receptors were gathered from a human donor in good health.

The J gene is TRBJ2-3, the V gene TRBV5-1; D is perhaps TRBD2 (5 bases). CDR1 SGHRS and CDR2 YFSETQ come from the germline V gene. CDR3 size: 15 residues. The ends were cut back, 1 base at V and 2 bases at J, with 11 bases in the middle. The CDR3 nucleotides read TGCGCCAGCAGCTTGTCGAGGGCCTCCACAGATACGCAGTATTTT. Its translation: CASSLSRASTDTQYF.

The CDR3 is CATTAGRGYGYTEAFF. The CDR3, as DNA: TGTGCCACTACAGCGGGCAGGGGATATGGGTACACTGAAGCTTTCTTT. V is TRBV27 and J is TRBJ1-1; tentative D call: TRBD1 (6 bases). V lost 10 bases, J lost 3 bases, and 24 bases lay in between. Germline lookup yields CDR1 MNHEY and CDR2 SMNVEV (reference sequence). The length of the CDR3 is 16 residues.

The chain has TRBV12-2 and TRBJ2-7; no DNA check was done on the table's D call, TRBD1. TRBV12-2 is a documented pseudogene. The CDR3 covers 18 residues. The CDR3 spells CASRLIKEPGQTSYEQYF. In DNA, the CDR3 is TGTGCAAGTCGCCTTATAAAAGAGCCGGGACAGACCTCCTACGAGCAGTACTTC.

CDR3 loop: CASSYSWVEDQPQHF. The CDR3, as DNA: TGTGCCAGCAGTTACTCATGGGTGGAGGATCAGCCCCAGCATTTT. The chain has TRBV6-5 and TRBJ1-5; unclear D gene. V gave up 0 bases and J gave up 5 bases, with 11 bases separating them. The CDR3 is 15 amino acids. Germline values: CDR1 MNHEY, CDR2 SVGAGI.

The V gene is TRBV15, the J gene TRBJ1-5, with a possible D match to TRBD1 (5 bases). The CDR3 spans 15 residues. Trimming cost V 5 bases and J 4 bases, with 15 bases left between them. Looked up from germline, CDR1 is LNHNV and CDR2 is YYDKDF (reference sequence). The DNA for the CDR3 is TGTGCCACCAGCTCACGGACGGGGCGAAATCAGCCCCAGCATTTT. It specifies CATSSRTGRNQPQHF.

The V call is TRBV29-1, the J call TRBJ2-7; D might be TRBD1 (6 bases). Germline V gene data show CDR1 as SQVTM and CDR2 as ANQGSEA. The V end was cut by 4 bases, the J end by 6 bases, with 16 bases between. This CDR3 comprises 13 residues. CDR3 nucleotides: TGCAGCGTTGGAGACAGGTTCGTCGGCGAGCAGTACTTC. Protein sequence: CSVGDRFVGEQYF.

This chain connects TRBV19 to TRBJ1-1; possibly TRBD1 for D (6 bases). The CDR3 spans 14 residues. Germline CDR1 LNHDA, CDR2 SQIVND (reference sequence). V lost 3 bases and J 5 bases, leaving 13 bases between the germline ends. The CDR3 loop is CASSIGGLHTEAFF. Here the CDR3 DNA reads TGTGCCAGTAGTATCGGGGGGCTGCATACTGAAGCTTTCTTT.

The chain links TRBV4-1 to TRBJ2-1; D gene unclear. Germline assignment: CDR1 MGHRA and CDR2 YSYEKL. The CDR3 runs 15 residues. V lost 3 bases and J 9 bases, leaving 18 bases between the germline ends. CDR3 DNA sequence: TGCGCCAGCAGCCAGACCCCAGTTCATTACTCTGAGCAGTTCTTC. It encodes CASSQTPVHYSEQFF.

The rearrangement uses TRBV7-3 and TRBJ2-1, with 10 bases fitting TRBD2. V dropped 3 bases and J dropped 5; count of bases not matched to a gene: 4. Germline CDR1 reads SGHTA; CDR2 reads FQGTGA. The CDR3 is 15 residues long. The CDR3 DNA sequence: TGTGCCAGCAGCTTGGGGACTAGCGTTAACAATGAGCAGTTCTTC. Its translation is CASSLGTSVNNEQFF.

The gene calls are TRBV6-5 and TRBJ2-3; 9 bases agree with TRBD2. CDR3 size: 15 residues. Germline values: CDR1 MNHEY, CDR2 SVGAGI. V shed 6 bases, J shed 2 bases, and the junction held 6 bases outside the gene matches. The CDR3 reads CASSRLAENTDTQYF. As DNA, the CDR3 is TGTGCCAGCAGCCGACTAGCGGAGAACACAGATACGCAGTATTTT.

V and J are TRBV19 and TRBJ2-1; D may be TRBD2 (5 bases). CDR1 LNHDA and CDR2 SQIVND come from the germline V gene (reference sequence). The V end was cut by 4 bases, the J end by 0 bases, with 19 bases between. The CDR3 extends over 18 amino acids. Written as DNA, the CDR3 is TGTGCCAGTAGTAGTGAATGGGCTAGCCCTAGCTCCTACAATGAGCAGTTCTTC. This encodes CASSSEWASPSSYNEQFF.

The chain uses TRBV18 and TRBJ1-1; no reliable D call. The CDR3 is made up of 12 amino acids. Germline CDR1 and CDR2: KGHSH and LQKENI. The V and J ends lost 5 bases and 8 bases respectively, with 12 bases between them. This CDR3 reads CASSLVSSEAFF. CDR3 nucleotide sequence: TGTGCCAGCTCATTGGTTAGCTCCGAAGCTTTCTTT. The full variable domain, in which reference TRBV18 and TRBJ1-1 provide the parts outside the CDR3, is NAGVMQNPRHLVRRRGQEARLRCSPMKGHSHVYWYRQLPEEGLKFMVYLQKENIIDESGMPKERFSAEFPKEGPSILRIQQVVRGDSAAYFCASSLVSSEAFFGQGTRLTVV.

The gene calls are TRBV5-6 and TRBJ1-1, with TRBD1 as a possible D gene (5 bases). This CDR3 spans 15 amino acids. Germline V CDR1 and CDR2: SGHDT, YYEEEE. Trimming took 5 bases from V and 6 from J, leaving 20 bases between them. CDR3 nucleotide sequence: TGTGCCAGCAGTGGGAGGACATTTCTACGGTCTGAAGCTTTCTTT. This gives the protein CASSGRTFLRSEAFF.

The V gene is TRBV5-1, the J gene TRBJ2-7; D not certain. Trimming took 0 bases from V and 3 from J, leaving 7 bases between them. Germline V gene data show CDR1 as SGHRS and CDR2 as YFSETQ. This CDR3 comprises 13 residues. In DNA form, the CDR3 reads TGCGCCAGCAGCTTGGGGCAGCTCTACGAGCAGTACTTC. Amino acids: CASSLGQLYEQYF.

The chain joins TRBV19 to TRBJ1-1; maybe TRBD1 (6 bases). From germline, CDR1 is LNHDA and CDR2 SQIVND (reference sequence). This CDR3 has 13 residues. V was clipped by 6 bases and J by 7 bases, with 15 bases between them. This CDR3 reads CASSIPDRHEAFF. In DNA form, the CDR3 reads TGTGCCAGTAGCATCCCCGACAGGCATGAAGCTTTCTTT. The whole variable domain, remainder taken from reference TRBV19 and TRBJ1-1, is DGGITQSPKYLFRKEGQNVTLSCEQNLNHDAMYWYRQDPGQGLRLIYYSQIVNDFQKGDIAEGYSVSREKKESFPLTVTSAQKNPTAFYLCASSIPDRHEAFFGQGTRLTVV.

CDR3 region: CASSEVGFSPLHF. CDR3 in DNA: TGTGCCAGCAGTGAAGTAGGGTTCTCACCCCTCCACTTT. This rearrangement joins TRBV25-1 to TRBJ1-6; D call uncertain. Germline V CDR1 and CDR2: MGHDK, SYGVNS. V was trimmed by 2 bases and J by 10 bases, leaving 9 bases between them. This CDR3 contains 13 residues. The complete variable domain, with remaining parts taken from reference TRBV25-1 and TRBJ1-6, reads EADIYQTPRYLVIGTGKKITLECSQTMGHDKMYWYQQDPGMELHLIHYSYGVNSTEKGDLSSESTVSRIRTEHFPLTLESARPSHTSQYLCASSEVGFSPLHFGNGTRLTVT.

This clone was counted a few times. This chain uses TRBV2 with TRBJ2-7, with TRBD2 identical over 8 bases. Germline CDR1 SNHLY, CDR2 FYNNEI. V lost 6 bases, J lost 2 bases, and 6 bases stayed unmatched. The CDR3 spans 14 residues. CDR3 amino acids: CASRGSGGPYEQYF. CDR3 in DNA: TGTGCCAGCAGGGGGTCGGGAGGGCCCTACGAGCAGTACTTC.

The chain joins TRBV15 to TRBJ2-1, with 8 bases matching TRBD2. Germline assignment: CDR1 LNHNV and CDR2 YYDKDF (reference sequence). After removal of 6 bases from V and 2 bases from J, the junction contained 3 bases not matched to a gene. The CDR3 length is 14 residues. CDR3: CATSSGDTYNEQFF. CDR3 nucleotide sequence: TGTGCCACCAGTAGCGGGGACACCTACAATGAGCAGTTCTTC.

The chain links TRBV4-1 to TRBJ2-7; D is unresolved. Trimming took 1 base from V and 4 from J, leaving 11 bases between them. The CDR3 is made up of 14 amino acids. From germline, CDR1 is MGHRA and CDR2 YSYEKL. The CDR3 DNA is TGCGCCAGCAGCCAAGTGACTGACGATTACGAGCAGTACTTC. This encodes CASSQVTDDYEQYF.

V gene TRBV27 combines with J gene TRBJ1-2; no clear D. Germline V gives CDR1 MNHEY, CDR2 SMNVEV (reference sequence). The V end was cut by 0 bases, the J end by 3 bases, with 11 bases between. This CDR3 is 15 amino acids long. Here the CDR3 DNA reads TGTGCCAGCAGTTTATCGGCAGAACCCTACTATGGCTACACCTTC. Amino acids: CASSLSAEPYYGYTF.

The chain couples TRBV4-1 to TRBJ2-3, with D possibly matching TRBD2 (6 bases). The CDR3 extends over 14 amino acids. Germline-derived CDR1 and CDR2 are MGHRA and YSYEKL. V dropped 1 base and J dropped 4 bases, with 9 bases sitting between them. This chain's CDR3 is CASSQGPGADTQYF. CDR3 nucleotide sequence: TGCGCCAGCAGCCAAGGGCCGGGGGCAGATACGCAGTATTTT.

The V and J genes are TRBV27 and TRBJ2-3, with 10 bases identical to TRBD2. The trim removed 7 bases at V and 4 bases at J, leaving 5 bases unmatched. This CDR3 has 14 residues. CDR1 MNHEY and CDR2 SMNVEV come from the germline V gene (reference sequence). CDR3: CASNLAGVSDTQYF. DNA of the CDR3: TGTGCCAGCAATCTAGCGGGAGTGTCAGATACGCAGTATTTT.

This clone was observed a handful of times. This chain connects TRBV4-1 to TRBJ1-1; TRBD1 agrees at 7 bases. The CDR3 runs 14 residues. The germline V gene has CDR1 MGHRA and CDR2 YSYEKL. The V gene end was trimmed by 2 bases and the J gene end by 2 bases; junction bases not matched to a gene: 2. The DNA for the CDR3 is TGCGCCAGCAGCCAACGACAGGGAAACACTGAAGCTTTCTTT. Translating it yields CASSQRQGNTEAFF.

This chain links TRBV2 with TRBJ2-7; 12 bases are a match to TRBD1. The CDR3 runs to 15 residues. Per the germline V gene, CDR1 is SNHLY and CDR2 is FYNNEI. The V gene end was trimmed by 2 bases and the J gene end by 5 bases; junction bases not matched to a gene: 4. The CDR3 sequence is CASSERGQGADEQYF. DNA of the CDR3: TGTGCCAGCAGTGAAAGGGGACAGGGGGCGGACGAGCAGTACTTC.

The CDR3 region is CASSNPEGTHEQYF. The CDR3 nucleotides are TGTGCCAGCAGCAATCCTGAAGGGACCCACGAGCAGTACTTC. The gene calls are TRBV27 and TRBJ2-5; D may be TRBD1 or TRBD2 (5 bases each). Near its end, the DNA agrees better with TRBJ2-7, so the J call may be wrong. CDR1 is MNHEY and CDR2 is SMNVEV in the germline V gene (reference sequence). The CDR3 extends over 14 amino acids.

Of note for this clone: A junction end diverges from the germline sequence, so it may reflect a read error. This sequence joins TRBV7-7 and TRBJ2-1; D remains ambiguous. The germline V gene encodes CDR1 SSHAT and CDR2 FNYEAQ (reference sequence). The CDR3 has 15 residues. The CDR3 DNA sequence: TGTGCTAGCAGCTTAGCCTTACACCCTTACAATGAGCAGTTCTTC. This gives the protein CASSLALHPYNEQFF.

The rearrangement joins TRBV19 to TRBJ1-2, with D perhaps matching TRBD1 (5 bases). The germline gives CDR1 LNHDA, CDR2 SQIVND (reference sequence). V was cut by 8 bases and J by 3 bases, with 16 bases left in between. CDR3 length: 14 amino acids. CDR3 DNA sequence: TGTGCCAGTTGCCTCCTCGGGACGGACTATGGCTACACCTTC. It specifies CASCLLGTDYGYTF.

The CDR3 here is CASSQRVSSGNTIYF. CDR3 DNA: TGCGCCAGCAGCCAGAGGGTAAGCTCTGGAAACACCATATATTTT. V usage is TRBV4-1 and J usage is TRBJ1-3; D is unresolved. The CDR3 length is 15 residues. Germline CDR1 reads MGHRA; CDR2 reads YSYEKL. V lost 3 bases and J lost 0, with 9 bases in between.

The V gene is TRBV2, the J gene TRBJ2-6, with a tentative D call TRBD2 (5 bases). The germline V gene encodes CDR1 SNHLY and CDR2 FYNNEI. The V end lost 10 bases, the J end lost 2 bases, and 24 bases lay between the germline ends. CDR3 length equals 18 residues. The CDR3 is CAILPGLAPRTGANVLTF. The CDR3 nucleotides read TGTGCCATCCTTCCCGGGCTAGCCCCGAGGACTGGGGCCAACGTCCTGACTTTC.